The 18 T cell receptor beta chains in this list originate from one sample, sequenced in a study of blood T cell repertoires in COVID-19. TCRdb's copy holds only in-frame clones and misses some; the assay was immunoSEQ multiplex PCR. The sample records 30,000 to 45,000 clones, 60% to 85% being singletons. Sequenced: peripheral blood. Source of these receptors: a man between 60 and 75 years old with active COVID-19.

This clone appeared a single time. This chain links TRBV29-1 with TRBJ2-2; no clear D gene. Germline V gene sequence: CDR1 SQVTM, CDR2 ANQGSEA. The CDR3 runs 12 residues. The V end lost 8 bases, the J end lost 5 bases, and 12 bases lay between the germline ends. The CDR3: CSTTSGTGELFF. The CDR3, as DNA: TGCAGCACCACCTCCGGGACCGGGGAGCTGTTTTTT.

The chain carries TRBV21-1 and TRBJ2-7; the D call of TRBD1 is as the table states it, not checked on the DNA. TRBV21-1 is tagged as a pseudogene. The CDR3 is made up of 14 amino acids. The CDR3 loop reads CASSKWAVPYEQYF. Written as DNA, the CDR3 is TGTGCCAGCAGCAAATGGGCCGTACCCTACGAGCAGTACTTC.

The chain carries TRBV7-9 and TRBJ1-5; 10 bases fit TRBD1. Trimming at V came to 5 bases and at J to 7 bases, leaving 8 bases not matched to a gene. CDR1 is SEHNR, CDR2 FQNEAQ, per germline (reference sequence). CDR3 length equals 15 residues. As DNA, the CDR3 is TGTGCCAGCAGCACCGCCGGGACAGGGGACCAGCCCCAGCATTTT. Protein: CASSTAGTGDQPQHF.

There are a few counts of this clone. CDR3 in DNA: TGCGCCAGCAGCTTGGAGGCTAGCGGGGGGAACAATGAGCAGTTCTTC. This translates into CASSLEASGGNNEQFF. The genes are TRBV5-1 and TRBJ2-1; 11 bases map to TRBD2. V trimming: 0 bases; J trimming: 5 bases; junction bases outside the gene matches: 4. Germline V gene data show CDR1 as SGHRS and CDR2 as YFSETQ. CDR3 length: 16 residues.

The gene calls are TRBV11-2 and TRBJ1-1; D gene unclear. V was clipped by 2 bases and J by 3 bases, with 7 bases between them. In germline, CDR1 is SGHAT, CDR2 FQNNGV. The CDR3 contains 13 residues. The DNA for the CDR3 is TGTGCCAGCAGCTTAACTGGGCACACTGAAGCTTTCTTT. Amino acids: CASSLTGHTEAFF.

The chain joins TRBV5-4 to TRBJ1-1, with TRBD1 identical over 8 bases. V dropped 4 bases and J dropped 10; count of bases not matched to a gene: 6. The germline V gene has CDR1 SGHNT and CDR2 YYREEE (reference sequence). The CDR3 extends over 12 amino acids. DNA of the CDR3: TGTGCCAGCAGCCTTGGACAGGGCCGAGCTTTCTTT. It yields the protein CASSLGQGRAFF.

The rearrangement joins TRBV20-1 to TRBJ1-2; 7 bases are a match to TRBD1. This CDR3 is built from 12 residues. Trimming took 3 bases from V and 3 from J; bases not matched to a gene: 1. From germline, CDR1 is DFQATT and CDR2 SNEGSKA (reference sequence). CDR3 bases: TGCAGTGCTAGTCAGGGGGACTATGGCTACACCTTC. Translating gives CSASQGDYGYTF.

Turning to this clone: The junction shows a germline mismatch at one end, possibly a read error. The V gene is TRBV6-5, the J gene TRBJ1-2, with 10 bases identical to TRBD1. The CDR3 loop spans 14 amino acids. Germline assignment: CDR1 MNHEY and CDR2 SVGAGI. CDR3: CASSSGQGDYGHTF. The DNA for the CDR3 is TGTGCCAGCAGTTCCGGACAGGGGGACTATGGCCACACCTTC.

The chain carries TRBV20-1 and TRBJ1-1; D is possibly TRBD1 (5 bases). V gave up 3 bases and J gave up 3 bases, with 14 bases separating them. The CDR3 is 14 residues long. The germline CDR1 and CDR2 sequences are DFQATT and SNEGSKA (reference sequence). The CDR3 is CSASNGAADTEAFF. The CDR3, as DNA: TGCAGTGCTAGTAATGGGGCGGCGGACACTGAAGCTTTCTTT.

The V and J genes are TRBV4-3 and TRBJ2-7, with D perhaps TRBD2 (6 bases). CDR1 is LGHNA and CDR2 is YSLEER in the germline V gene. This CDR3 contains 15 residues. V was pared by 3 bases and J by 6 bases, with 18 bases between. The CDR3 sequence: CASSQDSWGDGEQYF. Written as DNA, the CDR3 is TGCGCCAGCAGCCAGGATTCCTGGGGGGATGGCGAGCAGTACTTC.

This clone was recorded only once. The CDR3 sequence is CASSLGGVETQYF. The CDR3 nucleotides are TGTGCCAGCAGCTTAGGAGGCGTGGAGACCCAGTACTTC. The genes are TRBV7-2 and TRBJ2-5, with D hard to call. CDR3 length: 13 amino acids. Trimming shortened V by 1 base and J by 5 bases, and 8 bases separated the two germline ends. Germline loops: CDR1 SGHTA, CDR2 FQGNSA.

This chain uses TRBV5-4 with TRBJ1-3; 9 positions match TRBD1. The CDR3 is 17 amino acids. V lost 3 bases to trimming and J lost 2 bases; unmatched junction nucleotides: 9. CDR1 is SGHNT and CDR2 is YYREEE in the germline V gene (reference sequence). CDR3 sequence: CASSSNRWTGAGNTIYF. The CDR3 nucleotides read TGTGCCAGCAGCTCAAACCGCTGGACAGGGGCTGGAAACACCATATATTTT. Combining the CDR3 with reference TRBV5-4 and TRBJ1-3 gives the whole variable domain ETGVTQSPTHLIKTRGQQVTLRCSSQSGHNTVSWYQQALGQGPQFIFQYYREEENGRGNFPPRFSGLQFPNYSSELNVNALELDDSALYLCASSSNRWTGAGNTIYFGEGSWLTVV.

The chain uses TRBV5-1 and TRBJ1-2; possible D gene TRBD1, 6 bases. This CDR3 is built from 15 residues. The germline CDR1 and CDR2 sequences are SGHRS and YFSETQ. The V and J ends lost 5 bases and 1 base respectively, with 15 bases between them. CDR3 coding DNA: TGCGCCAGCAGAACCGGGACAACGAATAACTATGGCTACACCTTC. This gives the protein CASRTGTTNNYGYTF.

The chain joins TRBV7-9 to TRBJ1-4, with TRBD1 matching 10 bases. Looked up from germline, CDR1 is SEHNR and CDR2 is FQNEAQ (reference sequence). The length of the CDR3 is 15 residues. The junction had 2 bases not matched to a gene; V was cut back by 5 bases and J by 2 bases. The CDR3 DNA follows: TGTGCCAGCAGCCCGGACAGGGGGACTAATGAAAAACTGTTTTTT. Amino acid sequence: CASSPDRGTNEKLFF.

The CDR3 sequence: CASRLNRETGDGKLFF. The CDR3 nucleotides read TGCGCCAGCAGGCTAAACCGGGAGACAGGGGACGGAAAACTGTTTTTT. The genes are TRBV23-1 and TRBJ1-4; 8 bases line up with TRBD1. TRBV23-1 is given ORF status, its function remaining uncertain. V lost 6 bases and J lost 10; bases outside the gene matches: 16. CDR3 length equals 16 residues.

V usage is TRBV4-3 and J usage is TRBJ2-3; 10 nucleotides align to TRBD1. V was pared by 4 bases and J by 4 bases, with 5 bases of the junction left unmatched. The CDR3 runs 15 residues. Germline V gene sequence: CDR1 LGHNA, CDR2 YSLEER. CDR3 sequence reads: CASSPKTGGSDTQYF. As DNA, the CDR3 is TGCGCCAGCAGCCCAAAGACAGGGGGCTCAGATACGCAGTATTTT.

The gene calls are TRBV4-1 and TRBJ2-1, with 9 bases matching TRBD1. Germline V CDR1 and CDR2: MGHRA, YSYEKL. The CDR3 runs 15 residues. V shed 4 bases, J shed 5 bases, and the junction held 6 bases outside the gene matches. CDR3 amino acids: CASSRGDRDNNEQFF. In nucleotides, the CDR3 is TGCGCCAGCAGCCGGGGGGACAGGGATAACAATGAGCAGTTCTTC.

Comments on this clone: The sample contains more than one DNA sequence encoding this CDR3. V gene TRBV2 combines with J gene TRBJ1-2; 12 bases map to TRBD1. Trimming cost V 5 bases and J 2 bases; bases outside gene matches: 12. Germline V lookup: CDR1 SNHLY, CDR2 FYNNEI. CDR3 size: 18 residues. The CDR3 region is CASSPYPGQGARNYGYTF. The CDR3 DNA reads as TGTGCCAGCAGTCCCTACCCGGGACAGGGGGCGCGAAACTATGGCTACACCTTC.